This T cell receptor beta chain was identified in a study of shared clonotypes between healthy human individuals. The V end lost 0 bases, the J end lost 8 bases, and 12 bases lay between the germline ends. CDR1 is SGDLS, CDR2 YYNGEE, per germline. CDR3 length equals 14 residues. Authors' data handling: ImmunoSEQ only sent back junction sequences with no quality scores, so filtering was done differently. TCRdb's table, derived via immunoSEQ multiplex PCR, lists solely in-frame clones and lacks some. D and trimming come from the DNA, and the V and J calls and clone size come from that table. The data hold over a million clones, with around 95% observed a single time.

V is TRBV9 and J is TRBJ2-1; D might be TRBD1 (5 bases). Specimen: naive CD4+ T cells sorted from blood. Indicated subset: CD45RA+ positively selected. The receptor's source is a man aged 30-40 years in good health. Here the CDR3 DNA reads TGTGCCAGCAGCGTAGAAGGGGTGAGTCATGAGCAGTTCTTC. Its translation: CASSVEGVSHEQFF.